These 4 T cell receptor beta chains were all obtained from the same sample, sequenced in a study of cytomegalovirus exposure and HLA in healthy donors. Method: immunoSEQ multiplex PCR; TCRdb's copy keeps in-frame clones and lacks some. The table lists over 200,000 clones, approximately 82% of them singletons, with roughly 5.4% in the top ten. What was sequenced was PBMCs. These receptors all stem from a young woman in good health and CMV-seronegative.

The DNA for the CDR3 is TGTGCCAGCAGTTCGAATTCTTTAATTAGCAATCAGCCCCAGCATTTT. It specifies CASSSNSLISNQPQHF. The chain links TRBV28 to TRBJ1-5; D uncertain. The V gene lost 4 bases and the J gene lost 0 bases, with 13 bases spanning the gap. This CDR3 contains 16 residues. Germline CDR1 MDHEN, CDR2 SYDVKM.

The CDR3 nucleotides are TGTGCCAGCAGTTTCGTCCGGCGGGAGGGGAGGGATGAGCAGTTCTTC. Translated, it gives CASSFVRREGRDEQFF. The chain couples TRBV28 to TRBJ2-1; 9 nucleotides agree with TRBD2. The CDR3 totals 16 residues. The V gene's germline CDR1 is MDHEN and CDR2 SYDVKM. J gave up 8 bases and V 3 bases, and 11 bases lay outside the gene matches.

This clone was observed once. The V call is TRBV5-5, the J call TRBJ2-2, with 9 bases fitting TRBD2. The CDR3 is made up of 16 amino acids. Germline CDR1 SGHKS, CDR2 YYEKEE (reference sequence). The J segment lost 0 bases and the V segment lost 2 bases, leaving 2 bases of the junction unmatched. The CDR3 loop is CASSLLAGANTGELFF. As DNA, the CDR3 is TGTGCCAGCAGCTTACTAGCGGGCGCGAACACCGGGGAGCTGTTTTTT.

V usage is TRBV5-1 and J usage is TRBJ1-5; tentatively, D is TRBD1 (5 bases). CDR3 length: 15 amino acids. Trimming cost V 2 bases and J 2 bases, with 11 bases left between them. In germline, CDR1 is SGHRS, CDR2 YFSETQ. The CDR3: CASSLTGRGNQPQHF. CDR3 nucleotides: TGCGCCAGCAGCTTAACGGGACGGGGCAATCAGCCCCAGCATTTT.